A selection of T cell receptor beta chains follows, all from one sample in a study of sequential checkpoint blockade in melanoma. Repertoires were generated with immunoSEQ multiplex PCR, while TCRdb's copy carries only in-frame clones and drops some. The table has approximately 28,000 clones, over 80% seen once; the top ten hold roughly a sixth. Sample: CD8+ T cells sorted from blood (inferred from file names), taken from a patient given nivolumab and ipilimumab in sequence. All receptors come from a human donor with melanoma. Each CDR3 is given with its conserved first and last residue. A D gene is named only where the DNA matches it firmly. The size entry is marked missing in some rows and otherwise reads once, few, many or a size class.

clone size	V gene	D gene	J gene	CDR3 protein	CDR3 DNA
few	TRBV4-3	TRBD2	TRBJ2-5	CASSRNIAGEAETQYF	TGCGCCAGCAGCCGGAACATAGCGGGAGAGGCGGAGACCCAGTACTTC
once	TRBV9	TRBD2	TRBJ2-7	CASSSGGLAGDEQYF	TGTGCCAGCAGTTCGGGCGGACTAGCGGGAGACGAGCAGTACTTC
few	TRBV7-9	-	TRBJ2-7	CASSPGTYEQYF	TGTGCCAGCAGCCCCGGGACCTACGAGCAGTACTTC
-	TRBV5-1	-	TRBJ2-5	CASSLDYQETQYF	TGCGCCAGCAGCTTGGACTATCAAGAGACCCAGTACTTC
-	TRBV4-3	TRBD2	TRBJ2-6	CASSQVNRLAGDGGTNVLTF	TGCGCCAGCAGCCAAGTTAATAGACTAGCGGGAGATGGTGGGACCAACGTCCTGACTTTC
-	TRBV28	TRBD2	TRBJ2-7	CASSFPSGYEQYF	TGTGCCAGCAGTTTCCCTAGCGGCTACGAGCAGTACTTC
-	TRBV5-6	TRBD1	TRBJ2-2	CASSLTGQGLTAGELFF	TGTGCCAGCAGCTTGACTGGACAGGGATTGACCGCCGGGGAGCTGTTTTTT
-	TRBV5-8	-	TRBJ2-5	CASSLAGFQRLQETQYF	TGTGCCAGCAGCTTGGCGGGTTTTCAGCGGCTCCAAGAGACCCAGTACTTC
-	TRBV19	-	TRBJ2-7	CASSHTINMDEQYF	TGTGCCAGTAGCCACACGATTAATATGGACGAGCAGTACTTC
-	TRBV4-3	-	TRBJ2-2	CASSQVSRSGELFF	TGCGCCAGCAGCCAAGTCTCCAGATCCGGGGAGCTGTTTTTT
-	TRBV5-6	TRBD2	TRBJ2-1	CASSPGLYYNEQFF	TGTGCCAGCAGCCCGGGACTATACTACAATGAGCAGTTCTTC
-	TRBV27	TRBD1	TRBJ2-5	CASGQDGKTQYF	TGTGCCAGCGGACAGGACGGAAAGACCCAGTACTTC
-	TRBV2	-	TRBJ1-2	CASSDRSTKEGYTF	TGTGCCAGCAGTGATCGGAGTACTAAAGAAGGCTACACCTTC
-	TRBV19	TRBD1	TRBJ1-2	CASRNLDREDGYTF	TGTGCCAGTAGGAATTTGGACAGGGAAGATGGCTACACCTTC
once	TRBV10-3	-	TRBJ1-1	CAISKPTYTEAFF	TGTGCCATCAGTAAGCCAACCTACACTGAAGCTTTCTTT
-	TRBV6-5	TRBD2	TRBJ2-7	CASSYTGLAGEQYF	TGTGCCAGCAGTTACACGGGACTAGCAGGCGAGCAGTACTTC